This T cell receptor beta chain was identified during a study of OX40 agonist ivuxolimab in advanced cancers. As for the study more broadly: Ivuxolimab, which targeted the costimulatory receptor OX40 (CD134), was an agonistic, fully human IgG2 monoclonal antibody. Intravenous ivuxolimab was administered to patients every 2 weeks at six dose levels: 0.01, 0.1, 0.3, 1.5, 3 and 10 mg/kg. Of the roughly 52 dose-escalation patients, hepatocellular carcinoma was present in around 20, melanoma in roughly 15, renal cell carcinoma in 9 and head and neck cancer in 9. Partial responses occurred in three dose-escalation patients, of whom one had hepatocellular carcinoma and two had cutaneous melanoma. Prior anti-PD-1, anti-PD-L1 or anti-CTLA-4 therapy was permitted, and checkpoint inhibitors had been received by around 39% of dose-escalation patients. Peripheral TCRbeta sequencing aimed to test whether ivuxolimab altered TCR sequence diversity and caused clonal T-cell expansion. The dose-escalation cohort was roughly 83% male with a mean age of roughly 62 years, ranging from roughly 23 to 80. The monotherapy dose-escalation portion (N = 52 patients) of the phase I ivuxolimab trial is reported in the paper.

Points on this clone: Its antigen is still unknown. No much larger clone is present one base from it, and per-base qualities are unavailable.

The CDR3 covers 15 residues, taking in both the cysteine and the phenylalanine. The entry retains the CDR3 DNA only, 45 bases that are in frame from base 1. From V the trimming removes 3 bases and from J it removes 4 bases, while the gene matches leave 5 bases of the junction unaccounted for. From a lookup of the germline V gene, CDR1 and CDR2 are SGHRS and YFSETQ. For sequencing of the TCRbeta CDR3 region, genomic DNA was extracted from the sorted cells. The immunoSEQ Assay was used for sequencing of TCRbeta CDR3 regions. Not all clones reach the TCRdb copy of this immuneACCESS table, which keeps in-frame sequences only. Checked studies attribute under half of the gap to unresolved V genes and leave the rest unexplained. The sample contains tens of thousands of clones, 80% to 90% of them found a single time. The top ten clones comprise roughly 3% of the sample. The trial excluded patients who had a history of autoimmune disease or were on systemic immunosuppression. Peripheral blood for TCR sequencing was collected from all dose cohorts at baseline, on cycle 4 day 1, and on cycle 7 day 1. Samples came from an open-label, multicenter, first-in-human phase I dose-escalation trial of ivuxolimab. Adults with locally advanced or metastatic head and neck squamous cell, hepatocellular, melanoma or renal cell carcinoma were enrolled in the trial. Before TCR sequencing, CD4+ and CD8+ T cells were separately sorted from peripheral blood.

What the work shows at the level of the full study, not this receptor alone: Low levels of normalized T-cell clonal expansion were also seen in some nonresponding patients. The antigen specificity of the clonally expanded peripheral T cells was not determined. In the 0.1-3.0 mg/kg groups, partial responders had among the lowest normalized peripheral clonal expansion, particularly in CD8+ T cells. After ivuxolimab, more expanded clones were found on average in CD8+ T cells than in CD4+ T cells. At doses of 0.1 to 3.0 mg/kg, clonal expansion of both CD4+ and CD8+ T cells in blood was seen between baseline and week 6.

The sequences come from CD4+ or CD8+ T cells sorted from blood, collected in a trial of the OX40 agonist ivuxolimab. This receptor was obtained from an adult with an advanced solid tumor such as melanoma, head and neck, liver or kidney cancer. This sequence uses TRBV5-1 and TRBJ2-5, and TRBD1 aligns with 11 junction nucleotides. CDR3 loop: CASSYGQGATETQYF. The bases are TGCGCCAGCAGCTACGGACAGGGGGCAACAGAGACCCAGTACTTC. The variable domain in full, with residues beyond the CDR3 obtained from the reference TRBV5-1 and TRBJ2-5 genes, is KAGVTQTPRYLIKTRGQQVTLSCSPISGHRSVSWYQQTPGQGLQFLFEYFSETQRNKGNFPGRFSGRQFSNSRSEMNVSTLELGDSALYLCASSYGQGATETQYFGPGTRLLVL.